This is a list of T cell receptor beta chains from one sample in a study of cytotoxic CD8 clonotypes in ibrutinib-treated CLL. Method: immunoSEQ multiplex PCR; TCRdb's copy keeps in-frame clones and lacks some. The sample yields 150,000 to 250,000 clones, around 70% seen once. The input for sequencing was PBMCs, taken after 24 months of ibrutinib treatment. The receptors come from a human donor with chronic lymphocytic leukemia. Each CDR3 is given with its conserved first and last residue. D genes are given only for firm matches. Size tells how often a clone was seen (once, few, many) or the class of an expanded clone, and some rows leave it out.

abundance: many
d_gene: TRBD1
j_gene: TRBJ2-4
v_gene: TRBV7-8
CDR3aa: CASSSNARGLAAKNIQYF
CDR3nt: TGTGCCAGCAGCTCAAACGCGAGGGGGCTGGCGGCCAAAAACATTCAGTACTTC

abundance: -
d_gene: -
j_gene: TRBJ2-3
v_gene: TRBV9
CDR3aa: CASSVNPARQDTQYF
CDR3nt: TGTGCCAGCAGCGTTAACCCTGCCCGTCAAGATACGCAGTATTTT

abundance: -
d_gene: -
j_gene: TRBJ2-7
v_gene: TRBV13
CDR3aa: CASSPGSSGYEQYF
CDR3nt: TGTGCCAGCAGCCCCGGATCAAGCGGTTACGAGCAGTACTTC

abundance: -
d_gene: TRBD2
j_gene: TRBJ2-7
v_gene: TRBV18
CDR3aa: CASSPPVGGPLEQYF
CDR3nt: TGTGCCAGCTCACCACCGGTGGGAGGGCCTCTCGAGCAGTACTTC

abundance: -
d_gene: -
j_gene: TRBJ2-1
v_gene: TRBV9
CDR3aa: CASSVVDRYSYNEQFF
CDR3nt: TGTGCCAGCAGCGTAGTAGACAGATACTCCTACAATGAGCAGTTCTTC

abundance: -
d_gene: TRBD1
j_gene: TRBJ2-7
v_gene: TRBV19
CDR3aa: CASSGQASSYEQYF
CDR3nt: TGTGCCAGTTCGGGACAGGCCAGCTCCTACGAGCAGTACTTC

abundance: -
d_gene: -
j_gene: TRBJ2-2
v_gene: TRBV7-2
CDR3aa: CASSLPSLGELFF
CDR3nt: TGTGCCAGCAGCCTACCGAGTTTGGGGGAGCTGTTTTTT

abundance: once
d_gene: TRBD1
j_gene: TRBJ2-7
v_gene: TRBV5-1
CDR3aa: CASSRTGTGSHEQYF
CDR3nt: TGCGCCAGCAGCCGGACCGGGACAGGGTCCCACGAGCAGTACTTC

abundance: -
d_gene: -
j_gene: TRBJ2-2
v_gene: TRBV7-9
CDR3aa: CASSLWLINTGELFF
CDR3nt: TGTGCCAGCAGCTTATGGCTAATCAACACCGGGGAGCTGTTTTTT

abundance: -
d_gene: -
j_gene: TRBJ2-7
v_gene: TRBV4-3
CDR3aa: CASSPGDWRNTLYEQYF
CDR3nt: TGCGCCAGCAGCCCGGGCGATTGGCGGAACACGCTCTACGAGCAGTACTTC

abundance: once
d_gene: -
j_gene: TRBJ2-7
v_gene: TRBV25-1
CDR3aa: CASSPAGTSHEQYF
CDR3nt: TGTGCCAGCAGCCCCGCAGGGACGTCCCACGAGCAGTACTTC

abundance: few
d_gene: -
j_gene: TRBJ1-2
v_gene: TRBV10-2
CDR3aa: CASRDVVGSTNYGYTF
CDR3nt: TGCGCCAGCAGGGATGTTGTCGGGAGCACGAACTATGGCTACACCTTC

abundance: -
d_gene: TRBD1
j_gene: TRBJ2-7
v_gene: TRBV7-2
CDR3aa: CASSFTFSTGGYEQYF
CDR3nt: TGTGCCAGCAGCTTCACCTTTTCGACAGGGGGCTACGAGCAGTACTTC

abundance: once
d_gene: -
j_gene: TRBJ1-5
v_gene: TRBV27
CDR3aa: CASRDTPYQPQHF
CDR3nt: TGTGCCAGCAGAGACACACCTTATCAGCCCCAGCATTTT

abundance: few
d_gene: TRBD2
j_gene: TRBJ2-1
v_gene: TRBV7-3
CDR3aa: CASSSGLAAGNEQFF
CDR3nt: TGTGCCAGCAGCTCGGGACTAGCGGCAGGCAATGAGCAGTTCTTC

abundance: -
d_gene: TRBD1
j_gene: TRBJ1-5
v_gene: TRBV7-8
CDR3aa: CASSSDRDQPQHF
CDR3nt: TGTGCCAGCAGCTCCGACAGGGACCAGCCCCAGCATTTT

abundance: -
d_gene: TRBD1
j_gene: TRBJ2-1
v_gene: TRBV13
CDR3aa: CASSSPDRGYNEQFF
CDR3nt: TGTGCCAGCAGCTCCCCGGACAGGGGTTACAATGAGCAGTTCTTC

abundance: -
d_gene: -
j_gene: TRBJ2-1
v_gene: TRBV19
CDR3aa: CASNPGLADNEQFF
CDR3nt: TGTGCCAGTAATCCGGGTCTAGCCGACAATGAGCAGTTCTTC

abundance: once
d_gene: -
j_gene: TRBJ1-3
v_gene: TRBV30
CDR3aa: CASRLSSGNTIYF
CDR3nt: TGTGCCTCGCGGCTAAGCTCTGGAAACACCATATATTTT

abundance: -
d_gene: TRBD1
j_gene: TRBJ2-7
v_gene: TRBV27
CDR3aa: CASSLSTGPPYEQYF
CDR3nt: TGTGCCAGCAGTTTATCGACAGGGCCACCCTACGAGCAGTACTTC

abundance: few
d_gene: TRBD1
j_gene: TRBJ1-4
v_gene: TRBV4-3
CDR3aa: CASQGQENEKLFF
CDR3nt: TGCGCCAGCCAGGGACAGGAGAATGAAAAACTGTTTTTT

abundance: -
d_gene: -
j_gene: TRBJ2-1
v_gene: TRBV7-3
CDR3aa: CASSQRATGHYNEQFF
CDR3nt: TGTGCCAGCAGCCAAAGGGCCACAGGGCACTACAATGAGCAGTTCTTC

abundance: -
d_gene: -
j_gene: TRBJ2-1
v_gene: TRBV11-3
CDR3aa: CASSTRPYNEQFF
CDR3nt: TGTGCCAGCAGCACGCGTCCGTACAATGAGCAGTTCTTC

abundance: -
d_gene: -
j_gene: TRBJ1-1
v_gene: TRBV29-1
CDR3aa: CSGQTGGNTEAFF
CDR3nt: TGCAGCGGACAGACAGGTGGCAACACTGAAGCTTTCTTT

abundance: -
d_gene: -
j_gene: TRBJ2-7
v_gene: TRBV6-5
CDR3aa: CASSQSIGREQYF
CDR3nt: TGTGCCAGCAGTCAATCAATCGGCAGGGAGCAGTACTTC

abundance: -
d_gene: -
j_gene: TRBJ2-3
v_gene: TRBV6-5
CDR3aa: CASRRQGTDTQYF
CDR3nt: TGTGCCAGCAGAAGACAGGGCACAGATACGCAGTATTTT

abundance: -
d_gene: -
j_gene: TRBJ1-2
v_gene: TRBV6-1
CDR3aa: CATQTQNYGYTF
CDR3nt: TGTGCCACCCAGACACAAAACTATGGCTACACCTTC

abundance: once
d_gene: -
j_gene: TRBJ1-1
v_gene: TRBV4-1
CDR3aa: CASSQDRLYPEAFF
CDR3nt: TGCGCCAGCAGCCAAGATCGGCTGTACCCTGAAGCTTTCTTT

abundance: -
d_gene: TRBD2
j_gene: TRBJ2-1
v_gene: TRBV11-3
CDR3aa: CASSLGPGLEKFF
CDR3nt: TGTGCCAGCAGCTTGGGACCGGGACTAGAGAAGTTCTTC

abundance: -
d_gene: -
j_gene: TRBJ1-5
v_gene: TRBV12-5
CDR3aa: CASGLGEVSNQPQHF
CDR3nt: TGTGCTAGTGGTTTGGGAGAAGTAAGCAATCAGCCCCAGCATTTT

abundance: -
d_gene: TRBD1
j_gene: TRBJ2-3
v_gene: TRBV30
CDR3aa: CAWSGNRGRGTDTQYF
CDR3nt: TGTGCCTGGAGTGGAAACAGGGGGCGCGGCACAGATACGCAGTATTTT

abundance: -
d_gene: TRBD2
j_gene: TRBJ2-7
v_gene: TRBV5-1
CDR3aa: CASSPITSGSSPEQYF
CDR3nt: TGCGCCAGCAGCCCCATAACTAGCGGGAGTTCTCCCGAGCAGTACTTC

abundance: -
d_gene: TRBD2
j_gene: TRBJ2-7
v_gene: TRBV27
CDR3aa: CASSGLAGGTYEQYF
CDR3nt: TGTGCCAGCAGTGGTCTAGCGGGAGGAACTTACGAGCAGTACTTC

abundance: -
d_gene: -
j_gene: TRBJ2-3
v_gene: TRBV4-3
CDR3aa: CASSQVGPSWASTDTQYF
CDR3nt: TGCGCCAGCAGCCAAGTTGGACCATCTTGGGCCTCCACAGATACGCAGTATTTT

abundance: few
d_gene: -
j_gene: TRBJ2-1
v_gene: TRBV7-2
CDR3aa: CASSFPYNEQFF
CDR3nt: TGTGCCAGCAGCTTCCCCTACAATGAGCAGTTCTTC

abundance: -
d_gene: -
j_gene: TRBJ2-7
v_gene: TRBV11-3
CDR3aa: CASSSEEGALEQYF
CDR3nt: TGTGCCAGCAGCTCCGAGGAGGGGGCGTTGGAGCAGTACTTC

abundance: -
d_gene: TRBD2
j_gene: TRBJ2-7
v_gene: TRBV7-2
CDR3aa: CASSLAYLREGGNYEQYF
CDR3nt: TGTGCCAGCAGCTTAGCGTATTTGCGGGAGGGCGGGAACTACGAGCAGTACTTC

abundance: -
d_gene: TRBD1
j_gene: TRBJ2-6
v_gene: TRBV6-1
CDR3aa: CASSDRQGARTGANVLTF
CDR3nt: TGTGCCAGCAGTGACAGACAGGGGGCTCGGACTGGGGCCAACGTCCTGACTTTC

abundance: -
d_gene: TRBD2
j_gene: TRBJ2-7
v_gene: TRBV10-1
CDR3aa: CASSESSLAGEDEQYF
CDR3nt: TGCGCCAGCAGTGAGAGTAGTCTAGCGGGAGAGGACGAGCAGTACTTC

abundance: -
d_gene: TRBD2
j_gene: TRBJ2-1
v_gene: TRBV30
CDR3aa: CATTPGLAVNEQFF
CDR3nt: TGTGCCACGACACCGGGACTAGCGGTCAATGAGCAGTTCTTC

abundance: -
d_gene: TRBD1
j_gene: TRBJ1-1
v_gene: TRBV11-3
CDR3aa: CASSPGLTGATEAFF
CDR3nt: TGTGCCAGCAGCCCAGGCCTGACAGGGGCCACTGAAGCTTTCTTT

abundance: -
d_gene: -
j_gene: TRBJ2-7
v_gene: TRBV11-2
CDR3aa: CASSYRTGAPEQYF
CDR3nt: TGTGCCAGCAGCTACCGAACGGGAGCGCCCGAGCAGTACTTC

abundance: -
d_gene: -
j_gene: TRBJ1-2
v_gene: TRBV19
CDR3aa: CASSIRIRGGYTF
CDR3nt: TGTGCCAGTAGTATTAGGATCAGGGGTGGCTACACCTTC

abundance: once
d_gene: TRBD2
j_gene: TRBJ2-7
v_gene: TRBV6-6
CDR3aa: CASSYGLAGGLQYF
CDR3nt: TGTGCCAGCAGTTACGGGCTAGCGGGAGGACTTCAGTACTTC

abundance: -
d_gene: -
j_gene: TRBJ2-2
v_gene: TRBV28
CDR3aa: CASSPVIQGRSLRELFF
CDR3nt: TGTGCCAGCAGTCCCGTTATCCAGGGGAGGTCGTTGAGGGAGCTGTTTTTT

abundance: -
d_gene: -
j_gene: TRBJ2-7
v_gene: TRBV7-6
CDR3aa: CASSLDGREAYEQYF
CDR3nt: TGTGCCAGCAGCTTAGATGGCAGGGAGGCCTACGAGCAGTACTTC

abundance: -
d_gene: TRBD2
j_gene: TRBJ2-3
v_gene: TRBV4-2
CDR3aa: CASSPKLAGDTDTQYF
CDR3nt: TGTGCCAGCAGCCCAAAATTAGCGGGGGACACAGATACGCAGTATTTT

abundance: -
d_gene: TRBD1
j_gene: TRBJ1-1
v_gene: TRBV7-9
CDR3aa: CASSLARQGARVNTEAFF
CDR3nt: TGTGCCAGCAGCTTAGCCCGACAGGGGGCTAGGGTGAACACTGAAGCTTTCTTT

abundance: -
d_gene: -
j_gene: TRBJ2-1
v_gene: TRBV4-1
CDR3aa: CASSQARTVSYNEQFF
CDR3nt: TGCGCCAGCAGCCAAGCAAGGACAGTCTCCTACAATGAGCAGTTCTTC

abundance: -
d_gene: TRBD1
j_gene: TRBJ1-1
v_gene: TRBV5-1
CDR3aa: CASSLVRSSKDRVGRNTEAFF
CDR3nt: TGCGCCAGCAGCTTGGTTCGGTCTTCCAAGGACAGGGTAGGGAGGAACACTGAAGCTTTCTTT

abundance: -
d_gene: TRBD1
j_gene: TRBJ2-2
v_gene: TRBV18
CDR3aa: CASSLTGSNTGELFF
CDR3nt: TGTGCCAGCTCACTGACAGGGTCGAACACCGGGGAGCTGTTTTTT

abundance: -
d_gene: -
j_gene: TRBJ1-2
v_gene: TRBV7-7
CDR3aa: CASSLAVDDYGYTF
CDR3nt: TGTGCTAGCAGCTTAGCAGTGGATGACTATGGCTACACCTTC

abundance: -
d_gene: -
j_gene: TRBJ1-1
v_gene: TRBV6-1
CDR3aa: CASSYRVATEAFF
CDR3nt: TGTGCCAGCAGTTATAGGGTTGCCACTGAAGCTTTCTTT

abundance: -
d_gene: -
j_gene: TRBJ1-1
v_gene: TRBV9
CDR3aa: CASSVSHGNTEAFF
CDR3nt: TGTGCCAGCAGCGTAAGCCACGGGAACACTGAAGCTTTCTTT

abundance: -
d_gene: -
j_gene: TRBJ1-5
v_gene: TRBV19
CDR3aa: CASSIAGGNQPQHF
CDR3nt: TGTGCCAGTAGTATCGCTGGGGGCAATCAGCCCCAGCATTTT